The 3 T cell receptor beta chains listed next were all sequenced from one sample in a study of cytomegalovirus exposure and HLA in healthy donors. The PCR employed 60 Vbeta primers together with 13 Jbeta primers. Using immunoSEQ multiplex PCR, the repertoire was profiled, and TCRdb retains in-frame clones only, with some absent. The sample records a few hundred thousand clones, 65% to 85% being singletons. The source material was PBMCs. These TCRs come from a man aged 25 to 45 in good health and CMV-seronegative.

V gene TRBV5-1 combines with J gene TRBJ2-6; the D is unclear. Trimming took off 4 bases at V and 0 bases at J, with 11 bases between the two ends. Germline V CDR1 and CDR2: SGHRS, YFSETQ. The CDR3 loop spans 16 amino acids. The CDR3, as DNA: TGCGCCAGCAGCCCCACTTCCGGCTCTGGGGCCAACGTCCTGACTTTC. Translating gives CASSPTSGSGANVLTF.

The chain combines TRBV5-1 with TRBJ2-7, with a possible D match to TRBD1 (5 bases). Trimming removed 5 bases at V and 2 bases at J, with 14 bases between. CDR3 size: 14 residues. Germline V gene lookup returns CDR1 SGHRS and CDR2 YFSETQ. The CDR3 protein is CASRVSDSPYEQYF. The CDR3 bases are TGCGCCAGCAGGGTCTCCGACAGCCCCTACGAGCAGTACTTC. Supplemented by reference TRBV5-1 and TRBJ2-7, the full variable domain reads KAGVTQTPRYLIKTRGQQVTLSCSPISGHRSVSWYQQTPGQGLQFLFEYFSETQRNKGNFPGRFSGRQFSNSRSEMNVSTLELGDSALYLCASRVSDSPYEQYFGPGTRLTVT.

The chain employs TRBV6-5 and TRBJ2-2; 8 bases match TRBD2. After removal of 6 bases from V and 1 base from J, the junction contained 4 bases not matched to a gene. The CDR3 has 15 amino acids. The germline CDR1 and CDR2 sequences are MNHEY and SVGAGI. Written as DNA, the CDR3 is TGTGCCAGCAGCGGGCTAGCGGGGAACACCGGGGAGCTGTTTTTT. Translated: CASSGLAGNTGELFF.